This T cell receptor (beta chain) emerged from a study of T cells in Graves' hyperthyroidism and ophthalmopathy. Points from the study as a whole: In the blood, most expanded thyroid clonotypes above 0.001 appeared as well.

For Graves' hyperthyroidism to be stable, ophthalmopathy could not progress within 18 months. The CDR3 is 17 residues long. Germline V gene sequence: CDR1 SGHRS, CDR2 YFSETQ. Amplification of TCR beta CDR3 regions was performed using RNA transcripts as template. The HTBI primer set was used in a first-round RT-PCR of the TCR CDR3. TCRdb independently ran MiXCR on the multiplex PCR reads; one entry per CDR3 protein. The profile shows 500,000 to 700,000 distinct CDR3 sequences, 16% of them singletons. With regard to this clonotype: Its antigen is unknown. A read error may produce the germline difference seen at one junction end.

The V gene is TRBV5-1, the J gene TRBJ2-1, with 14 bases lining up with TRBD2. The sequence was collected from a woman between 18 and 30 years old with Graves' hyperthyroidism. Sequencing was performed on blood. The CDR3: CASSFRLAGGKMNGQFF. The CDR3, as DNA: TGCGCCAGCAGCTTTCGACTAGCGGGAGGGAAAATGAATGGGCAGTTCTTC.